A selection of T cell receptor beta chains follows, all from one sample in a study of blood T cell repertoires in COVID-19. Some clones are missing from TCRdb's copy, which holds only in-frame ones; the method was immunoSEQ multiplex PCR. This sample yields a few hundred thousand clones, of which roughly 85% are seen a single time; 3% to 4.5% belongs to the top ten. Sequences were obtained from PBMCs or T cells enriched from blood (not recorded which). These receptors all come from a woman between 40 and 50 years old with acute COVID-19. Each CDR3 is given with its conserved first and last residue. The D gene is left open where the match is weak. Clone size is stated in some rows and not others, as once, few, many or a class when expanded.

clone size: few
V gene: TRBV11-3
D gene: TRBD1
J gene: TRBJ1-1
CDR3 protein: CASSRDRGNTEAFF
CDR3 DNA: TGTGCCAGCAGCCGGGACAGGGGAAACACTGAAGCTTTCTTT

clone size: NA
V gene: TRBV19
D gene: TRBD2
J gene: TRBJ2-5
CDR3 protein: CASSPLPGLAGNKETQYF
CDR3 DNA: TGTGCCAGTAGTCCCCTTCCAGGACTAGCGGGAAATAAAGAGACCCAGTACTTC

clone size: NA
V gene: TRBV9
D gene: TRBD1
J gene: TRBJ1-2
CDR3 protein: CASSVERGRMYGYTF
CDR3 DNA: TGTGCCAGCAGCGTAGAAAGGGGGCGCATGTATGGCTACACCTTC

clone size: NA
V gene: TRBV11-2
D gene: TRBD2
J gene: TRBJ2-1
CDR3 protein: CASSLGFTSGVNEQFF
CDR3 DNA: TGTGCCAGCAGCTTAGGATTCACTAGCGGAGTCAATGAGCAGTTCTTC

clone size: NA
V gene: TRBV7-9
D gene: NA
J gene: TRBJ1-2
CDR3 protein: CASTRNPGYGYTF
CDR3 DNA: TGTGCCAGCACCCGAAACCCCGGCTATGGCTACACCTTC

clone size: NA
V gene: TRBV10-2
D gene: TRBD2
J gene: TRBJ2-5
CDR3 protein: CASSEKRLAKETQYF
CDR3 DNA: TGCGCCAGCAGTGAGAAGAGACTAGCGAAAGAGACCCAGTACTTC

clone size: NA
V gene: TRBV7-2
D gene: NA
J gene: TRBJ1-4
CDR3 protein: CASSFGGVTNEKLFF
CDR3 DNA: TGTGCCAGCAGTTTCGGGGGGGTGACTAATGAAAAACTGTTTTTT

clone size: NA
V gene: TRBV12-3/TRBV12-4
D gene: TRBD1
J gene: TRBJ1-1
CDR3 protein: CASSTGTGIEAFF
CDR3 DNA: TGTGCCAGCAGTACCGGGACAGGCATTGAAGCTTTCTTT

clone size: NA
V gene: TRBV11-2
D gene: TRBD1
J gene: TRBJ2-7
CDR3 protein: CASSLRTGASEEQYF
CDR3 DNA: TGTGCCAGCAGCCTGCGGACAGGGGCCTCGGAAGAGCAGTACTTC

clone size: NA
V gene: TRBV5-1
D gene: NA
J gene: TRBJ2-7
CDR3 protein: CASSLTGQGSYEQYF
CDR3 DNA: TGCGCCAGCAGCTTGACGGGGCAGGGGTCCTACGAGCAGTACTTC

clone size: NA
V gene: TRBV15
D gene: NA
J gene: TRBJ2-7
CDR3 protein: CATSRAGFSGGEQYF
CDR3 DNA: TGTGCCACCAGCAGAGCCGGCTTCTCCGGGGGCGAGCAGTACTTC

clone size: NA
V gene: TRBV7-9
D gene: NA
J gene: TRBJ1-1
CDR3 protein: CASSPGMNTEAFF
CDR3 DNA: TGTGCCAGCAGCCCCGGGATGAACACTGAAGCTTTCTTT

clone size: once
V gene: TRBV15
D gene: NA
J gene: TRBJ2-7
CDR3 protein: CATSRGLSYEQYF
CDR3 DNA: TGTGCCACCAGCAGAGGACTATCCTACGAGCAGTACTTC

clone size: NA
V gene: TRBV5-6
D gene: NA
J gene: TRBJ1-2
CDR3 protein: CASSLYREDNYGYTF
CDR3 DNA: TGTGCCAGCAGCTTGTATAGGGAGGACAACTATGGCTACACCTTC

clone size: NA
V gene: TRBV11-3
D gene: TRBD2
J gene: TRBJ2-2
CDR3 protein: CASSRGTSVNTRELFF
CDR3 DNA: TGTGCCAGCAGCCGCGGGACTAGCGTAAACACCAGGGAGCTGTTTTTT

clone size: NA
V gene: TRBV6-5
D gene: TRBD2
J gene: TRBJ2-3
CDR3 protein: CASSWSGRDTDTQYF
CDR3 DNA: TGTGCCAGCAGTTGGAGCGGGAGGGACACAGATACGCAGTATTTT

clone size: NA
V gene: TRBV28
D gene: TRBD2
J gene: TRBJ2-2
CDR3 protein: CASRDGGANTGELFF
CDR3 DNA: TGTGCCAGCAGGGACGGGGGGGCGAACACCGGGGAGCTGTTTTTT

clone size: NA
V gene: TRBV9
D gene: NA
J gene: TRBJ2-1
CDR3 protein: CASSPPGGGPYNEQFF
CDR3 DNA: TGTGCCAGCAGCCCACCCGGAGGGGGCCCCTACAATGAGCAGTTCTTC

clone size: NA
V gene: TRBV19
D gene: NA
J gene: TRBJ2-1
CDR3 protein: CASRPPGRGNEQFF
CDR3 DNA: TGTGCCAGTAGGCCCCCGGGCCGGGGAAATGAGCAGTTCTTC

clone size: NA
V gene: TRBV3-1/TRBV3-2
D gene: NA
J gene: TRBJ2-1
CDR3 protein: CASSPPTGRTYNEQFF
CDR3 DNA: TGTGCCAGCAGCCCTCCGACAGGGAGGACCTACAATGAGCAGTTCTTC

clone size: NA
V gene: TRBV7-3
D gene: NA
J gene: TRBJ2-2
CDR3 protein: CASSYSGTTNGELFF
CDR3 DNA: TGTGCCAGCAGCTACTCCGGGACAACCAACGGGGAGCTGTTTTTT

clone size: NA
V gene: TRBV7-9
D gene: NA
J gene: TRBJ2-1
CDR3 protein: CASSPGTSSNEQFF
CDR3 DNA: TGTGCCAGCAGCCCCGGGACAAGCTCCAATGAGCAGTTCTTC

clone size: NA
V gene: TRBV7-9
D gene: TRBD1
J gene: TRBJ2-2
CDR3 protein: CASSFTGVAGELFF
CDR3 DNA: TGTGCCAGCAGCTTCACAGGGGTTGCCGGGGAGCTGTTTTTT

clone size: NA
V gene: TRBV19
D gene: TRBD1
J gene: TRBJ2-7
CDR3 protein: CASSPTGTGGNEQYF
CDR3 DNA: TGTGCCAGTAGTCCAACCGGGACAGGGGGCAACGAGCAGTACTTC

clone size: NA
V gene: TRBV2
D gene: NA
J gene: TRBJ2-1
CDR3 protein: CASSPRGAREQFF
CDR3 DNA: TGTGCCAGCAGTCCCCGGGGGGCGAGAGAGCAGTTCTTC

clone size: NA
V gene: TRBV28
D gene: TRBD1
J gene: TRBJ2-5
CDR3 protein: CASSISGTGMKTQYF
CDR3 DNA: TGTGCCAGCAGTATTTCCGGGACAGGGATGAAGACCCAGTACTTC

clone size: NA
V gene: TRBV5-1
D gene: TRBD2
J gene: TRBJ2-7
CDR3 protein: CASSLGGSRYEQYF
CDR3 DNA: TGCGCCAGCAGCTTAGGCGGGAGCCGGTACGAGCAGTACTTC

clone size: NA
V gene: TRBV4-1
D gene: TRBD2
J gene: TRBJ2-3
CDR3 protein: CASSQRLAGGSTDTQYF
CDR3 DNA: TGCGCCAGCAGCCAGCGACTAGCGGGAGGGAGCACAGATACGCAGTATTTT

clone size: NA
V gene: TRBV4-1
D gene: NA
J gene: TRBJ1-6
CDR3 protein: CASSLLGGQSNSPLHF
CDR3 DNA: TGCGCCAGCAGCCTCTTGGGTGGACAGTCAAATTCACCCCTCCACTTT

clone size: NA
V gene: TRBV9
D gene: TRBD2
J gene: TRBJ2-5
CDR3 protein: CASSVVGGLETQYF
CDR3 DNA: TGTGCCAGCAGCGTAGTCGGGGGGTTAGAGACCCAGTACTTC

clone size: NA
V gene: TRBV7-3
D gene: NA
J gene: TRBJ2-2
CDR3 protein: CASSLSGELFF
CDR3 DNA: TGTGCCAGCAGCCTCTCGGGGGAGCTGTTTTTT

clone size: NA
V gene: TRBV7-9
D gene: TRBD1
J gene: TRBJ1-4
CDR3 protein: CASSQQQGRNEKLFF
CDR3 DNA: TGTGCCAGCAGCCAACAACAGGGGAGGAATGAAAAACTGTTTTTT

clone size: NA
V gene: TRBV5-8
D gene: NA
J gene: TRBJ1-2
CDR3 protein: CASSPRGVHNLYGYTF
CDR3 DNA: TGTGCCAGCAGCCCCCGGGGGGTACACAACCTCTATGGCTACACCTTC

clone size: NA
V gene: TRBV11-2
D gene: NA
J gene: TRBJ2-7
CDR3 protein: CASSSGLFEQYF
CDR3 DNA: TGTGCCAGCAGCTCAGGGCTGTTCGAGCAGTACTTC

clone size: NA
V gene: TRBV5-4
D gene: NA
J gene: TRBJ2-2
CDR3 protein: CASSSPPGGASNTGELFF
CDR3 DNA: TGTGCCAGCAGCTCCCCCCCGGGGGGCGCGTCTAATACCGGGGAGCTGTTTTTT

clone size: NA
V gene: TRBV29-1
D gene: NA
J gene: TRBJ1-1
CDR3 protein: CSVERGGNTEAFF
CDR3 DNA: TGCAGCGTTGAAAGAGGAGGAAACACTGAAGCTTTCTTT

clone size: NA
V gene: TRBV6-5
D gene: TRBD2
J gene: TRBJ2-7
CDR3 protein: CASSYEGRAGEQYF
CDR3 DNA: TGTGCCAGCAGTTACGAGGGGAGGGCGGGCGAGCAGTACTTC

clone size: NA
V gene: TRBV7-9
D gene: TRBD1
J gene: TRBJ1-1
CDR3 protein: CAIVGQGQAFF
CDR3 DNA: TGTGCCATCGTGGGACAGGGCCAAGCTTTCTTT

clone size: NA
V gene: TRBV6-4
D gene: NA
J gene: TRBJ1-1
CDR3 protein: CASRPDRNTEAFF
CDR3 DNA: TGTGCCAGCAGACCGGACAGGAACACTGAAGCTTTCTTT

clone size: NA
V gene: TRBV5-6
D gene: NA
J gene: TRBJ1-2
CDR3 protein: CASSLSGYGYTF
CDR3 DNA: TGTGCCAGCAGCTTGAGCGGCTATGGCTACACCTTC

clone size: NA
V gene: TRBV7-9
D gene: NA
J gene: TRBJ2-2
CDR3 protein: CASSFEGNTGELFF
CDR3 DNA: TGTGCCAGCAGCTTCGAGGGAAACACCGGGGAGCTGTTTTTT

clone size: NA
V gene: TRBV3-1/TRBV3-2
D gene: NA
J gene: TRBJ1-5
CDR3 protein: CASSDGQQNNQPQHF
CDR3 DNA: TGTGCCAGCAGTGACGGACAGCAGAACAATCAGCCCCAGCATTTT

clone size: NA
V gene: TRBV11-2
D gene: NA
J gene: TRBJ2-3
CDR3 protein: CASSLVALGLDTQYF
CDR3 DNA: TGTGCCAGCAGCTTAGTAGCCTTAGGTTTGGATACGCAGTATTTT

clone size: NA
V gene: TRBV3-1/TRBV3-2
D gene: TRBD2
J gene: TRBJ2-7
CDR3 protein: CASSQVSGRTYEQYF
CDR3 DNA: TGTGCCAGCAGCCAAGTCAGCGGGAGGACCTACGAGCAGTACTTC

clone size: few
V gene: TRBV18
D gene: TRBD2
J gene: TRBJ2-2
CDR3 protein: CASSPSLAGGTGELFF
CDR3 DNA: TGTGCCAGCTCACCTTCTCTAGCGGGAGGCACCGGGGAGCTGTTTTTT

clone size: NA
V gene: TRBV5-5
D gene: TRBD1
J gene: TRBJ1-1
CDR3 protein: CASSPRAVTGVNTEAFF
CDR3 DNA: TGTGCCAGCAGCCCGAGGGCTGTGACAGGGGTGAACACTGAAGCTTTCTTT

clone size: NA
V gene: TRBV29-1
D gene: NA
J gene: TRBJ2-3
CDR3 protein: CSVGLGGGSTDTQYF
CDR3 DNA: TGCAGCGTTGGTTTGGGTGGGGGGAGCACAGATACGCAGTATTTT

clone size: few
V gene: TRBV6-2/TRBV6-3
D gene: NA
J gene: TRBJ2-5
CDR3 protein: CASSYSGGQETQYF
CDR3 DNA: TGTGCCAGCAGTTACTCCGGGGGCCAAGAGACCCAGTACTTC

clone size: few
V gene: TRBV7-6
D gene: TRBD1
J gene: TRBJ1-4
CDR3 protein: CASSLGEGAGEKLFF
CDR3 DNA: TGTGCCAGCAGCTTAGGTGAGGGGGCAGGTGAAAAACTGTTTTTT

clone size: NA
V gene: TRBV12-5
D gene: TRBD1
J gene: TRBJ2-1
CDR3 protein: CASGPSTGGAWGEQFF
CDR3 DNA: TGTGCTAGTGGCCCCTCTACAGGGGGCGCTTGGGGTGAGCAGTTCTTC

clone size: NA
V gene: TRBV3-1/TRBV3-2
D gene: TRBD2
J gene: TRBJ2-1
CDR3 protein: CASSKDGLAGRNEQFF
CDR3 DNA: TGTGCCAGCAGCAAAGACGGACTAGCGGGACGCAATGAGCAGTTCTTC

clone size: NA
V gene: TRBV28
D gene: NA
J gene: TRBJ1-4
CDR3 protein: CASSLGSRATNEKLFF
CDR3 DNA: TGTGCCAGCAGTTTAGGGTCCAGGGCAACTAATGAAAAACTGTTTTTT

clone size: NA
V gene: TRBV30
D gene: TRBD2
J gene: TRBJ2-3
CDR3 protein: CAWSGEREPDPSTDTQYF
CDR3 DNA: TGTGCCTGGAGTGGGGAGCGGGAGCCAGATCCGAGCACAGATACGCAGTATTTT

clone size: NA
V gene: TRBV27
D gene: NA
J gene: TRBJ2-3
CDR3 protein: CATPRWVGACTPQVDTQYF
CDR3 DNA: TGTGCCACCCCGCGGTGGGTAGGGGCGTGCACCCCTCAAGTGGATACGCAGTATTTT